The 13 T cell receptor beta chains in this list originate from one sample, sequenced in a study of technical replicates of blood from several donors. Generated by immunoSEQ multiplex PCR, the TCRdb table keeps only in-frame clones and is missing some. The sample consists of about 80,000 clones, approximately 94% of them appearing once. Sequenced input: T cells isolated from PBMCs. The receptors were sampled from a human donor in good health.

The rearrangement links TRBV27 to TRBJ2-4; 11 nucleotides match TRBD2. The CDR3 loop spans 16 amino acids. The germline V gene encodes CDR1 MNHEY and CDR2 SMNVEV (reference sequence). V dropped 5 bases and J dropped 1; count of bases not matched to a gene: 4. CDR3 protein: CASSVASGRAKNIQYF. CDR3 sequence (DNA): TGTGCCAGCAGTGTAGCTAGCGGGAGGGCCAAAAACATTCAGTACTTC.

The rearrangement links TRBV10-3 to TRBJ1-1; possibly TRBD1 for D (6 bases). V lost 8 bases and J lost 8, with 12 bases in between. CDR1 and CDR2 (germline): ENHRY, SYGVKD. CDR3 length: 11 amino acids. The CDR3 nucleotides read TGTGCCATCTCGGGACACGAGGAAGCTTTCTTT. Translation: CAISGHEEAFF.

The CDR3 region is CAISETTGYEQYF. DNA of the CDR3: TGTGCCATCAGTGAGACGACAGGTTACGAGCAGTACTTC. The genes are TRBV10-3 and TRBJ2-7; TRBD1 is a possible D gene (6 bases). CDR1 ENHRY and CDR2 SYGVKD come from the germline V gene. The CDR3 sequence is 13 residues long. Trimming took off 2 bases at V and 4 bases at J, with 9 bases between the two ends.

The genes are TRBV6-6 and TRBJ2-1, with D tentatively TRBD1 (5 bases). Germline-derived CDR1 and CDR2 are MNHNY and SVGAGI (reference sequence). This CDR3 contains 13 residues. The V gene lost 5 bases and the J gene lost 7 bases, with 12 bases spanning the gap. The CDR3 coding sequence is TGTGCCAGCAGTAGGACCAGGGAAAATGAGCAGTTCTTC. It is translated as CASSRTRENEQFF.

This chain connects TRBV2 to TRBJ2-1; 7 nucleotides align to TRBD1. Trimming removed 7 bases from V and 5 bases from J; junction bases left unmatched: 14. The CDR3 consists of 16 residues. Germline CDR1 is SNHLY and CDR2 is FYNNEI. CDR3 nucleotides: TGTGCCAGCAATTGGGTTAGGGACAGTGGGAACAATGAGCAGTTCTTC. This codes for CASNWVRDSGNNEQFF.

This chain joins TRBV5-1 and TRBJ2-2; 7 nucleotides match TRBD2. V lost 0 bases, J lost 1 base, and 0 bases stayed unmatched. CDR1 SGHRS and CDR2 YFSETQ come from the germline V gene. There are 15 residues in the CDR3. The CDR3 sequence is CASSLGEGNTGELFF. CDR3 DNA: TGCGCCAGCAGCTTGGGGGAGGGGAACACCGGGGAGCTGTTTTTT.

The DNA of the CDR3 is TGTGCCAGCAGCTTGTTAGGGAGCACCTACGAGCAGTACTTC. Encoded protein: CASSLLGSTYEQYF. The rearrangement links TRBV11-2 to TRBJ2-7; D might be TRBD2 (5 bases). V lost 3 bases to trimming and J lost 2 bases, with 11 bases between them. CDR1 SGHAT and CDR2 FQNNGV come from the germline V gene. This CDR3 is 14 amino acids long.

This chain connects TRBV28 to TRBJ2-1; 9 bases are shared with TRBD2. CDR3 length: 16 amino acids. V gave up 6 bases and J gave up 3 bases; unmatched junction bases: 9. Germline CDR1 reads MDHEN; CDR2 reads SYDVKM. CDR3 amino acids: CASSSSGRIYYNEQFF. The CDR3, as DNA: TGTGCCAGCAGCTCCAGCGGGAGGATTTACTACAATGAGCAGTTCTTC.

V usage is TRBV5-8 and J usage is TRBJ1-1; D is undetermined. Germline CDR1 SGHTS, CDR2 YDEGEE. V dropped 4 bases and J dropped 1 base, with 11 bases sitting between them. CDR3 size: 14 residues. CDR3 region: CASSTYPGNTEAFF. The CDR3 region has the DNA TGTGCCAGCAGCACCTATCCAGGGAACACTGAAGCTTTCTTT. Looking up the rest from reference TRBV5-8 and TRBJ1-1 gives the full variable domain: EAGVTQSPTHLIKTRGQQATLRCSPISGHTSVYWYQQALGLGLQFLLWYDEGEERNRGNFPPRFSGRQFPNYSSELNVNALELEDSALYLCASSTYPGNTEAFFGQGTRLTVV.

The chain has TRBV28 and TRBJ1-2; 9 nucleotides match TRBD1. The CDR3 is 17 residues long. V lost 3 bases, J lost 2 bases, and 10 bases stayed unmatched. CDR1 and CDR2 from the germline V gene are MDHEN and SYDVKM. CDR3 amino acids: CASSLPPGTGPNYGYTF. Written as DNA, the CDR3 is TGTGCCAGCAGTTTGCCCCCAGGGACAGGGCCGAACTATGGCTACACCTTC.

The V and J genes are TRBV28 and TRBJ1-1; D not certain. Germline lookup yields CDR1 MDHEN and CDR2 SYDVKM. The V gene lost 2 bases and the J gene lost 10 bases, with 8 bases spanning the gap. The CDR3 extends over 11 amino acids. The CDR3 DNA reads as TGTGCCAGCAGTTTAGGGCGACGAGCTTTCTTT. It codes for CASSLGRRAFF. The whole variable domain, filled in from reference TRBV28 and TRBJ1-1, reads DVKVTQSSRYLVKRTGEKVFLECVQDMDHENMFWYRQDPGLGLRLIYFSYDVKMKEKGDIPEGYSVSREKKERFSLILESASTNQTSMYLCASSLGRRAFFGQGTRLTVV.

This chain uses TRBV10-3 with TRBJ1-5; 9 positions agree with TRBD1. The CDR3 loop spans 16 amino acids. CDR1 and CDR2 from the germline V gene are ENHRY and SYGVKD. After removal of 4 bases from V and 1 base from J, the junction contained 5 bases not matched to a gene. CDR3: CAISGGGQGSNQPQHF. DNA for the CDR3: TGTGCCATCAGTGGCGGGGGACAGGGAAGCAATCAGCCCCAGCATTTT.

This clone showed up just a few times. The V gene is TRBV30, the J gene TRBJ1-4; TRBD1 aligns across 10 bases. Germline CDR1 and CDR2: GTSNPN and SVGIG (reference sequence). The length of the CDR3 is 14 residues. J lost 4 bases, V lost 7 bases, and 6 bases had no gene match. CDR3 amino acids: CASPGQGNNEKLFF. The DNA for the CDR3 is TGTGCCTCCCCGGGACAGGGGAATAATGAAAAACTGTTTTTT.